Listed below are T cell receptor beta chains from one sample, sequenced in a study of T cells after yellow fever vaccination. A single record per CDR3 protein comes from TCRdb applying MiXCR to the 5' RACE reads. Among about 310,000 distinct CDR3 sequences listed, roughly 3.5% were seen once. The source was PBMCs, collected on the day of the yellow fever booster vaccination. The receptors shown here come from a man aged 18 to 30 who received the YFV17D yellow fever vaccine. CDR3s include the opening cysteine and the closing phenylalanine or tryptophan. The order of the fields is CDR3 length, clone size, V gene, J gene, D gene, CDR3 DNA, CDR3 protein. A D gene is named only where the DNA matches it firmly. Not all rows give a size; the values are once, few, many and, for expanded clones, a class.

>15|many|TRBV5-1|TRBJ1-1|-
TGCGCCAGCATACCAACCCCGGCCGAGAACACTGAAGCTTTCTTT
CASIPTPAENTEAFF
>13|many|TRBV20-1|TRBJ2-7|TRBD1
TGCAGTGCTGGGGGACAGGGGACCTACGAGCAGTACTTC
CSAGGQGTYEQYF
>15|few|TRBV20-1|TRBJ1-5|TRBD1
TGCAGTGCTGGCCCGGGACAGCCGGACTATCAGCCCCAGCATTTT
CSAGPGQPDYQPQHF
>13|-|TRBV7-9|TRBJ2-3|-
TGTGCCAGCAGCGCATACCGGGGAGATACGCAGTATTTT
CASSAYRGDTQYF
>16|many|TRBV7-9|TRBJ2-2|TRBD1
TGTGCCAGCTCCGAAGGGGACAGGGGGAACACCGGGGAGCTGTTTTTT
CASSEGDRGNTGELFF
>14|-|TRBV4-3|TRBJ2-7|TRBD1
TGCGCCAGCAGCCAAGAGACAGGGGGCTACGAGCAGTACTTC
CASSQETGGYEQYF
>17|-|TRBV20-1|TRBJ1-1|-
TGCAGTGCTAGTCCCTCGGGTTCTTGGGTTTTGAACACTGAAGCTTTCTTT
CSASPSGSWVLNTEAFF
>13|-|TRBV7-9|TRBJ2-5|-
TGTGCCAGCAGCTTAGCACCGGCGGGGACCCAGTACTTC
CASSLAPAGTQYF
>15|few|TRBV5-1|TRBJ2-2|TRBD2
TGCGCCAGCAGCTCTAGCGGGGTATATACCGGGGAGCTGTTTTTT
CASSSSGVYTGELFF
>15|many|TRBV9|TRBJ2-1|TRBD2
TGTGCCAGCAGCGTAGATCGGGGGGTCTACAATGAGCAGTTCTTC
CASSVDRGVYNEQFF
>12|many|TRBV12-3/TRBV12-4|TRBJ2-3|-
TGTGCCAGCACCCTTCGGTCGGTTTTACAGTATTTT
CASTLRSVLQYF
>14|many|TRBV5-1|TRBJ2-1|TRBD1
TGCGCCAGCAGACCGACAGGGGGCATCAATGAGCAGTTCTTC
CASRPTGGINEQFF
>13|few|TRBV4-1|TRBJ1-1|-
TGCGCCAGCAGCCAAGATCTCGACACTGAAGCTTTCTTT
CASSQDLDTEAFF
>16|-|TRBV5-1|TRBJ1-4|TRBD1
TGCGCCAGCAGCCCGGGACAGCTTGCAACTAATGAAAAACTGTTTTTT
CASSPGQLATNEKLFF
>15|few|TRBV7-3|TRBJ1-6|TRBD1
TGTGCCAGCAGCTCCGGACAGGGGAAAAATTCACCCCTCCACTTT
CASSSGQGKNSPLHF